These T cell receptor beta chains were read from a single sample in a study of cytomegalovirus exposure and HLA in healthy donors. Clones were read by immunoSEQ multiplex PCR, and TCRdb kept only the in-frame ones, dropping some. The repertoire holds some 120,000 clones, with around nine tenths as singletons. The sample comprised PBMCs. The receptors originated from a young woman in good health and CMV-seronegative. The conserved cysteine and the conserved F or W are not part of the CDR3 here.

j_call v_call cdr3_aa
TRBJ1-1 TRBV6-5 ASSRGRVNTEAF
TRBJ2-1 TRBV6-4 ASSDGVGGEYNEQF
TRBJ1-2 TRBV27 ASTPTGGAGGYT
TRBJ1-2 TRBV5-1 ASSSDLTRSYGYT
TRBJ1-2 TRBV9 ASSAQGINYGYT
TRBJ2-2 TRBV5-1 ASSLALASNTRELF
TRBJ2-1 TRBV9 ASSPGQAYNEQF
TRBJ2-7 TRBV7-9 ASSPTGHEQY
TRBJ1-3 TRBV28 ASSPPLSGNTIY
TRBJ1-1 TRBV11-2 ASSLENRAEAF
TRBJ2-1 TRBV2 ASSVPSGPNEQF
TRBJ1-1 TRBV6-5 ASRAQGNTEAF
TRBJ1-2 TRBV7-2 ASSFRQGVGSYGYT
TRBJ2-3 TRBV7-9 ASSQQGISTDTQY
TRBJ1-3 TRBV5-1 ASSLASGWGNSGNTIY
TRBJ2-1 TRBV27 ASSPLAEGPYNEQF
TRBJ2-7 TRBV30 AWSVGVLDEQY
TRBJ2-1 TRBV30 AWGQGNEQF
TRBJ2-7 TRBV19 ASSINPTSGLVEQY
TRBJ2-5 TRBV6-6 ASSYGLGDSQY
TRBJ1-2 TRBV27 ASSPTPGFNYGYT
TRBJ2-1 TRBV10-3 AIGLAGAEQF
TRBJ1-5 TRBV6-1 ASRDTRNQPQH